This T cell receptor (beta chain) was profiled in a study of T cell responses to AZD1222 COVID-19 vaccine (dated by TCRdb to about 2021). About the investigation overall: TCR sequencing covered fewer than 250 trial participants: 200 to 210 given two doses of AZD1222 and approximately 26 given two doses of MenACWY control vaccine. Trial participants were enrolled by age into 18-55, 56-69 and 70-plus year subgroups, with around 150, 28 and 57 TCR-sequenced participants respectively. Study-wide conclusions, independent of this receptor: Because no day 14 peak-response samples were available, repertoires were characterized only after the peak T cell response. Participants were mostly white British, with more females than males. The authors suggested clonal diversity may have been underestimated. Reportedly, close to half of the unique spike-specific TCRs recognized epitopes lying outside the regions that are mutated in the B.1.351 and B.1.1.7 variants. The 56-69-year group was small, and its depth increase did not reach significance, likely because of low power. Spike-specific TCR breadth and depth rose significantly after two AZD1222 doses compared with day 0 and with MenACWY recipients. Only a handful of AZD1222 recipients were SARS-CoV-2 seropositive at baseline, limiting conclusions about previously exposed vaccinees. Vaccine-associated CD4 TCRs spanned the whole spike protein, with dominant responses in regions 160-218 and 743-854.

The CDR3 regions of human TCRbeta chains were analyzed by immunosequencing. As for the authors' bioinformatics: Repertoire TCRs were checked for matches against a reference library of SARS-CoV-2-specific TCRs that had been generated using the MIRA antigen-specificity platform. Breadth was defined as the fraction of unique TCRs that were SARS-CoV-2-associated. Depth was defined as the fraction of total T cells that were SARS-CoV-2-associated. Using the MIRA data, each spike-specific TCR was assigned both to the spike region to which the TCR was reactive and to a CD4 or CD8 class. Log10-transformed breadth and depth values were compared by one-way ANOVA with Sidak's multiple comparisons tests. This immuneACCESS table, as held by TCRdb, lists in-frame sequences with V and J called but not all clones. Of the missing ones, under half trace to an unresolved V gene in checked studies; the others have no known cause. V and J calls and clone size are copied from that table; D and trimming were computed from the DNA. This sample lists fewer than 55,000 clones; approximately 79% were detected once. The top ten hold 20% of the sample.

This clone was recorded a few times. It has no known antigen specificity. There are no base qualities to consult, and no much larger clone falls within one base. The label giving this sample's time point can be read as: baseline before first vaccination. This specimen's treatment or condition label, interpreted: meningococcal conjugate vaccine given as trial control. Samples from vaccinated people were obtained from the UK trials COV001 and COV002, which included a single-blind randomized controlled phase 2/3 trial of AZD1222 (ChAdOx1 nCoV-19) in healthy adults. For TCRbeta chain sequencing, PBMC samples were collected from trial participants at day 0 and at day 28 after the second dose. The input for sequencing was peripheral blood, taken on day 0 of MenACWY control vaccination. This clonotype was obtained from an adult in good health.

The CDR3 region: CASSEHGLEYYNEQFF. The nucleotides are TGCGCCAGCAGTGAGCACGGACTAGAGTACTACAATGAGCAGTTCTTC. The rearranged chain carries TRBV10-1 and TRBJ2-1, with 7 central nucleotides matching TRBD2. Trimming removed 2 bases from V and 3 bases from J; the gene matches leave 7 bases unexplained. The cysteine opens and the phenylalanine closes a CDR3 of 16 amino acids. Only the CDR3 region is kept as DNA, spanning 48 bases read in frame from base 1. According to the germline V gene (reference sequence), CDR1 reads WNHNN and CDR2 reads SYGVQD.